The rows below give T cell receptor beta chains drawn from one sample of a study of control samples from healthy donors and cancer patients. Generated by immunoSEQ multiplex PCR, the TCRdb table keeps only in-frame clones and is missing some. The sample includes 170,000 or so clones, approximately 94% of them seen just once. What was sequenced was blood. These receptors all stem from a young woman in good health. The CDR3 runs from the conserved cysteine through the conserved F or W. Fields, in order: V gene, J gene, clone size, D gene, CDR3 protein, CDR3 DNA. The D gene is left open where the match is weak. The size of a clone is reported for some rows only, either as once, few or many, or as a class for expanded clones.

V: TRBV6-5
J: TRBJ1-1
size: NA
D: NA
CDR3: CASDRPNTEAFF
DNA: TGTGCCAGCGACAGGCCTAACACTGAAGCTTTCTTT

V: TRBV6-5
J: TRBJ2-2
size: NA
D: NA
CDR3: CASSGQGEKAGELFF
DNA: TGTGCCAGCTCGGGGCAGGGTGAAAAGGCCGGGGAGCTGTTTTTT

V: TRBV29-1
J: TRBJ1-1
size: NA
D: NA
CDR3: CSVVLLTEAFF
DNA: TGCAGCGTTGTACTTCTTACTGAAGCTTTCTTT

V: TRBV7-9
J: TRBJ2-1
size: NA
D: NA
CDR3: CASSLDGGGTRGNEQFF
DNA: TGTGCCAGCAGCTTAGATGGGGGCGGGACCCGGGGCAATGAGCAGTTCTTC

V: TRBV9
J: TRBJ1-3
size: NA
D: NA
CDR3: CASSVGGAGGNTIYF
DNA: TGTGCCAGCAGCGTAGGGGGGGCAGGAGGAAACACCATATATTTT

V: TRBV3-1/TRBV3-2
J: TRBJ2-1
size: NA
D: NA
CDR3: CASSPPKRLTSYNEQFF
DNA: TGTGCCAGCAGCCCCCCAAAGAGACTAACCTCCTACAATGAGCAGTTCTTC

V: TRBV11-2
J: TRBJ1-2
size: NA
D: NA
CDR3: CASSQNLDSYGYTF
DNA: TGTGCCAGCAGCCAAAATCTTGACAGCTATGGCTACACCTTC

V: TRBV30
J: TRBJ1-2
size: NA
D: NA
CDR3: CAFPPRRLNYGYTF
DNA: TGTGCCTTCCCCCCCCGGCGATTAAACTATGGCTACACCTTC

V: TRBV19
J: TRBJ1-4
size: NA
D: NA
CDR3: CARGRMEANEKLFF
DNA: TGTGCCAGAGGTAGAATGGAGGCTAATGAAAAACTGTTTTTT

V: TRBV5-5
J: TRBJ1-2
size: NA
D: TRBD1
CDR3: CASSFLTGQGYTF
DNA: TGTGCCAGCAGCTTTTTGACAGGGCAGGGCTACACCTTC

V: TRBV11-2
J: TRBJ1-2
size: NA
D: TRBD1
CDR3: CASSPTGDYGYTF
DNA: TGTGCCAGCAGCCCCACAGGGGACTATGGCTACACCTTC

V: TRBV13
J: TRBJ1-6
size: NA
D: NA
CDR3: CASRPQGYNSPLHF
DNA: TGTGCCAGCAGACCCCAGGGGTATAATTCACCCCTCCACTTT

V: TRBV6-5
J: TRBJ1-1
size: once
D: NA
CDR3: CASSRGLNVEAFF
DNA: TGTGCCAGCAGTCGGGGCTTAAACGTCGAAGCTTTCTTT

V: TRBV19
J: TRBJ2-1
size: NA
D: NA
CDR3: CASSIGAGNVQFF
DNA: TGTGCCAGTAGTATAGGGGCAGGAAACGTGCAGTTCTTC

V: TRBV28
J: TRBJ1-2
size: NA
D: NA
CDR3: CASSLIRGYGYTF
DNA: TGTGCCAGCAGTTTAATTCGGGGCTATGGCTACACCTTC

V: TRBV5-1
J: TRBJ2-7
size: NA
D: NA
CDR3: CASSLRFTGTYEQYF
DNA: TGCGCCAGCAGCTTGAGGTTCACAGGGACCTACGAGCAGTACTTC

V: TRBV19
J: TRBJ2-6
size: NA
D: NA
CDR3: CASTEGRSSGANVLTF
DNA: TGTGCCAGTACGGAAGGTAGGAGCTCTGGGGCCAACGTCCTGACTTTC

V: TRBV4-3
J: TRBJ1-3
size: once
D: TRBD1
CDR3: CASSQGGTGKPSGNTIYF
DNA: TGCGCCAGCAGCCAAGGTGGGACAGGGAAACCCTCTGGAAACACCATATATTTT

V: TRBV12-5
J: TRBJ1-3
size: NA
D: TRBD1
CDR3: CASGLRTGISGNTIYF
DNA: TGTGCTAGTGGTTTGAGGACAGGGATCTCTGGAAACACCATATATTTT

V: TRBV5-1
J: TRBJ2-6
size: NA
D: NA
CDR3: CASSKEGSGANVLTF
DNA: TGCGCCAGCAGCAAAGAGGGCTCTGGGGCCAACGTCCTGACTTTC

V: TRBV15
J: TRBJ1-2
size: NA
D: NA
CDR3: CATSRDYRTYGYTF
DNA: TGTGCCACCAGCAGAGATTACAGAACCTATGGCTACACCTTC

V: TRBV6-5
J: TRBJ1-6
size: NA
D: NA
CDR3: CASSYIGRVVSPLHF
DNA: TGTGCCAGCAGTTACATCGGCAGGGTAGTTTCACCCCTCCACTTT

V: TRBV11-2
J: TRBJ2-5
size: NA
D: NA
CDR3: CASSLDLRRPEYF
DNA: TGTGCCAGCAGCTTAGATTTAAGGCGCCCTGAGTACTTC

V: TRBV3-1/TRBV3-2
J: TRBJ2-1
size: NA
D: TRBD2
CDR3: CASSPLQDSGSRNEQFF
DNA: TGTGCCAGCAGCCCCCTCCAGGATAGCGGGAGTAGAAATGAGCAGTTCTTC

V: TRBV27
J: TRBJ2-2
size: NA
D: TRBD2
CDR3: CASSGSELAGALTGELFF
DNA: TGTGCCAGCAGTGGGTCTGAGCTAGCGGGGGCCCTCACCGGGGAGCTGTTTTTT

V: TRBV19
J: TRBJ1-1
size: NA
D: NA
CDR3: CASTPLGIRNTEAFF
DNA: TGTGCCAGTACCCCTCTGGGAATTCGGAACACTGAAGCTTTCTTT

V: TRBV5-1
J: TRBJ2-3
size: NA
D: NA
CDR3: CASSPTLSPTGTDTQYF
DNA: TGCGCCAGCAGCCCCACTCTAAGCCCCACGGGCACAGATACGCAGTATTTT

V: TRBV12-5
J: TRBJ1-6
size: NA
D: NA
CDR3: CASGGAGSYNSPLHF
DNA: TGTGCTAGTGGCGGTGCGGGCTCCTATAATTCACCCCTCCACTTT

V: TRBV4-1
J: TRBJ2-3
size: NA
D: NA
CDR3: CASSQDGQPTDTQYF
DNA: TGCGCCAGCAGCCAAGATGGACAGCCCACAGATACGCAGTATTTT

V: TRBV4-2
J: TRBJ2-7
size: NA
D: TRBD2
CDR3: CASSQEPAGGFYEQYF
DNA: TGTGCCAGCAGCCAAGAACCAGCGGGGGGCTTCTACGAGCAGTACTTC

V: TRBV2
J: TRBJ2-4
size: NA
D: TRBD2
CDR3: CASRYRLAGGKNIQYF
DNA: TGTGCCAGCAGATATAGACTAGCGGGAGGGAAAAACATTCAGTACTTC